The subject of this entry is one TCR beta chain. The sample comes from a study of shared clonotypes between healthy human individuals. The overall study: Aged 18 to 49, the donors were two women and three men.

Profiled with immunoSEQ multiplex PCR; TCRdb holds only in-frame clones, not every one. The data contain about 1.5 million clones, 95% to 99% of them seen just once; the ten biggest clones take up about 0.45%. This CDR3 comprises 15 residues. With 5 bases removed from V and 1 base from J, the gap between germline ends came to 13 bases. Germline V gene lookup returns CDR1 SGHVS and CDR2 FNYEAQ. The V and J genes are TRBV7-6 and TRBJ2-3; no definite D call. The sequencing sample was made of naive CD4+ T cells sorted from blood. The subset is: CD45RA+ positively selected. The origin of this receptor is a man aged 30-40 years in good health. Here the CDR3 DNA reads TGTGCCAGCAGCCCTCCTTTTCCCGGCACAGATACGCAGTATTTT. This sequence encodes CASSPPFPGTDTQYF.